This T cell receptor (beta chain) was sequenced for a study of cytomegalovirus exposure and HLA in healthy donors. It was with 60 Vbeta and 13 Jbeta primers that the PCR ran. Generated by immunoSEQ multiplex PCR, the TCRdb table keeps only in-frame clones and is missing some. This sample has more than 85,000 clones, with approximately 73% found just once. General study findings and limits: TCR beta chain V- and J-gene trimming was linked, in a later analysis, to a missense variant in DCLRE1C. Earlier analysis yielded a pattern in which most TCR beta V segments were productive about 90% or about 30% of the time. Cytomegalovirus-associated TCR beta chains were listed, numbering under 200.

Concerning this clone: Its cognate antigen is unknown.

This CDR3 is 14 amino acids long. With V trimmed by 7 bases and J by 6 bases, 11 bases remained unmatched. CDR1 and CDR2 (germline): MNHNS, SASEGT. This receptor was obtained from a man in his forties in good health and CMV-seronegative. Sequences were obtained from PBMCs. This chain uses TRBV6-1 with TRBJ2-7; TRBD1 agrees at 8 bases. The CDR3 spells CASIKTGVSLEQYF. The CDR3 DNA sequence: TGTGCCAGCATTAAGACAGGGGTATCCCTCGAGCAGTACTTC.